The T cell receptor beta chain described here comes from a study of response to subunit inactivated influenza vaccine. Study-wide results and caveats: Few additional T cells are recruited per seasonal influenza vaccination, authors suggested.

TCRdb called the RT-PCR reads again in MiXCR, with one record for every CDR3 protein. The data show 650,000 to 850,000 distinct CDR3 sequences, approximately 13% seen once. CDR3 length: 12 residues. V was pared by 4 bases and J by 6 bases, with 8 bases between. From germline, CDR1 is SGHDT and CDR2 YYEEEE. The sample holds a few counts of this clonotype. Its antigen remains unidentified. This specimen consisted of PBMCs from blood, obtained around 14 days before vaccination. The clonotype was recovered from a man in his forties or fifties who received an inactivated influenza vaccine. The rearrangement uses TRBV5-6 and TRBJ2-1; no definite D call. CDR3 loop: CASSVASNEQFF. The CDR3 DNA sequence: TGTGCCAGCAGCGTAGCTAGCAATGAGCAGTTCTTC.